This T cell receptor (beta chain) was profiled in a study of OX40 agonist ivuxolimab in advanced cancers. There are a few counts of this clone. Its antigen remains unidentified. General study findings and limits: On average, CD8+ T cells had more expanded clones than CD4+. Expansion of clones was among the lowest in partial responders at 0.1-3.0 mg/kg. The study observed clonal expansion of CD4+ and CD8+ blood T cells by week 6 at 0.1 to 3.0 mg/kg.

TCRdb keeps only in-frame clones here, not all; method: immunoSEQ multiplex PCR. The repertoire holds about 46,000 clones, with around 80% as singletons. The sample in question was CD4+ or CD8+ T cells sorted from blood, obtained in a trial of the OX40 agonist ivuxolimab. This TCR derives from an adult with an advanced solid tumor such as melanoma, head and neck, liver or kidney cancer.

The CDR3 sequence: CASSLEGRARTDTQYF. In nucleotides, the CDR3 is TGTGCCAGCAGCTTGGAGGGTAGAGCTCGGACAGATACGCAGTATTTT. This rearrangement joins TRBV5-6 to TRBJ2-3; D uncertain. V was trimmed by 0 bases and J by 3 bases, leaving 14 bases between them. The germline V gene has CDR1 SGHDT and CDR2 YYEEEE. The CDR3 sequence is 16 residues long.